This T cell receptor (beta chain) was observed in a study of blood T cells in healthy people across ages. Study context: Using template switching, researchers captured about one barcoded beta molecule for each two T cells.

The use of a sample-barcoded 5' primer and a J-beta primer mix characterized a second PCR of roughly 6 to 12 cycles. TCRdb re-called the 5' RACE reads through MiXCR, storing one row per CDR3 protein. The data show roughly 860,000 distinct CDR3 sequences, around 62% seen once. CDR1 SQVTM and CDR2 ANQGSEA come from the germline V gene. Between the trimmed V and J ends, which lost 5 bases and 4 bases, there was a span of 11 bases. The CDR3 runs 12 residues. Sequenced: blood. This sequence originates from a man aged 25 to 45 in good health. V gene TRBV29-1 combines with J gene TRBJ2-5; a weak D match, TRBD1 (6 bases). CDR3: CSVPQGSETQYF. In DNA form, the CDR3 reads TGCAGCGTTCCCCAGGGGTCAGAGACCCAGTACTTC.